This TCR beta chain is drawn from a study of T cells in Graves' hyperthyroidism and ophthalmopathy. Per the germline V gene, CDR1 is LGHDT and CDR2 is YNNKEL (reference sequence). The CDR3 totals 11 residues. The germline V and J ends were trimmed by 3 bases and 6 bases, with 6 bases remaining between them. Patients were excluded for uncontrolled infection, other autoimmune disease, pregnancy or lactation. Fresh peripheral blood, more than 8 ml of it, supplied the PBMCs. There are many counts of this clonotype. There were TCR beta CDR3 regions amplified from RNA transcripts. With the HTBI primer set, the TCR CDR3 went through a first round of RT-PCR. TCRdb reanalysed the multiplex PCR reads using MiXCR and keeps one entry per CDR3 protein. The table shows approximately 530,000 distinct CDR3 sequences, with around 17% occurring only once.

The sequencing sample was made of blood. The rearrangement links TRBV3-1 to TRBJ2-7, with D tentatively TRBD1 or TRBD2 (5 bases each). This clonotype was obtained from a woman in her late teens or twenties with Graves' hyperthyroidism. The CDR3 nucleotides are TGTGCCAGCAGCCACGGGACCGAGCAGTACTTC. The encoded protein is CASSHGTEQYF.